The rows below give T cell receptor beta chains drawn from one sample of a study of T cells in Graves' hyperthyroidism and ophthalmopathy. Each CDR3 protein is one row after TCRdb ran MiXCR on the multiplex PCR reads. This table has under 400,000 distinct CDR3 sequences, over 10% appearing once. Sequenced material: blood. Receptors originate from a woman in her late teens or twenties with Graves' hyperthyroidism. The CDR3 runs from the conserved cysteine through the conserved F or W. Each record gives: J gene, clone size, D gene, V gene, CDR3 DNA, CDR3 protein. The D gene is left open where the match is weak. For some rows the clone size is stated as once, few or many, or as a class when expanded; others skip it.

>TRBJ2-7|many|TRBD2|TRBV7-2
TGTGCCAGCAGCCTTGGGGGGGGAGGGAGCTCCTACGAGCAGTACTTC
CASSLGGGGSSYEQYF
>TRBJ2-3|many|.|TRBV18
TGTGCCAGCTCACCCTCGGGACATATAGATACGCAGTATTTT
CASSPSGHIDTQYF
>TRBJ2-2|many|TRBD2|TRBV6-2/TRBV6-3
TGTGCCAGCAGTTGGACTAGCGGGAACACCGGGGAGCTGTTTTTT
CASSWTSGNTGELFF
>TRBJ1-2|many|.|TRBV12-3/TRBV12-4
TGTGCCAGCAGTTTGGGGCCCCCGGCTAACTATGGCTACACCTTC
CASSLGPPANYGYTF
>TRBJ2-7|.|TRBD2|TRBV9
TGTGCCAGCAGCCCTAGCGGGATCAACGAGCAGTACTTC
CASSPSGINEQYF
>TRBJ1-5|few|.|TRBV11-2
TGTGCCAGCAGCAGGACAGCTCATAGCAATCAGCCCCAGCATTTT
CASSRTAHSNQPQHF
>TRBJ1-2|few|.|TRBV18
TGTGCCAGCTCATCTGGACAGTTGGGCTATGGCTACACCTTC
CASSSGQLGYGYTF
>TRBJ2-1|many|.|TRBV7-8
TGTGCCAGCAGCCAAGTGAAACCGGCACGGCTTGGCGATGAGCAGTTCTTC
CASSQVKPARLGDEQFF
>TRBJ2-7|many|TRBD1|TRBV28
TGTGCCAGCAGGGAGACAGGGGCTCAACAGCAGTACTTC
CASRETGAQQQYF
>TRBJ2-7|many|.|TRBV7-2
TGTGCCAGCAGCTTAAATTTACGTCCCCTTTTCTCCTACGAGCAGTACTTC
CASSLNLRPLFSYEQYF
>TRBJ1-2|.|.|TRBV24-1
TGTGCCACCAGTGATTTAGGTGGCTACACCTTC
CATSDLGGYTF
>TRBJ2-3|once|TRBD2|TRBV9
TGTGCCAGCAGCGTTAATCGGCTAGCGGGGGGAGCCACAGATACGCAGTATTTT
CASSVNRLAGGATDTQYF
>TRBJ1-1|once|.|TRBV19
TGTGCCAGTAGAGAACGGGAGACCCCTGAAGCTTTCTTT
CASRERETPEAFF
>TRBJ1-2|.|.|TRBV28
TGTGCCAGCAGTTTCAGGGTCCCCTATGGCTACACCTTC
CASSFRVPYGYTF
>TRBJ2-5|few|.|TRBV11-2
TGTGCCAGCAGCCCGACTTGGCGGGAGACCCAGTACTTC
CASSPTWRETQYF
>TRBJ1-1|many|TRBD1|TRBV20-1
TGCAGTGCTAGGCTTCTAAAGCTCGGACAGGGGGACACTGAAGCTTTCTTT
CSARLLKLGQGDTEAFF
>TRBJ2-7|many|TRBD1|TRBV6-1
TGTGCCAGCTCTCGCCGAGGGGGTGCTGACAGGGGGGTCTTATACGAGCAGTACTTC
CASSRRGGADRGVLYEQYF
>TRBJ2-1|many|TRBD2|TRBV7-9
TGTGCCAGCAGCTCCAGGGGACTAGAGGCCTACAATGAGCAGTTCTTC
CASSSRGLEAYNEQFF
>TRBJ1-2|many|.|TRBV6-2/TRBV6-3
TGTGCCAGCAGTTACACTTTGTTTTCGGAGGGATCCTATGGCTACACCTTC
CASSYTLFSEGSYGYTF
>TRBJ1-2|many|.|TRBV12-3/TRBV12-4
TGTGCCAGCAGCCTTCGGTATGGCTACACCTTC
CASSLRYGYTF